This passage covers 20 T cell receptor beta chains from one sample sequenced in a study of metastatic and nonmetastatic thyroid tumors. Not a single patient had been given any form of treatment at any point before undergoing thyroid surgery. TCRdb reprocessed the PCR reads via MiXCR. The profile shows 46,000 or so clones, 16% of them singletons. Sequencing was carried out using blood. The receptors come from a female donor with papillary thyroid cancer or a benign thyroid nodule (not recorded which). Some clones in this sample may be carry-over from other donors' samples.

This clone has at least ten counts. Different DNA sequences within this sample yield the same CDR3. The CDR3 nucleotides are TGTGCCAGCTCACCCGGACTAGCGGGGTCGGAAGATACGCAGTATTTT. Translation: CASSPGLAGSEDTQYF. This chain connects TRBV18 to TRBJ2-3; 12 bases match TRBD2. The CDR3 has 16 amino acids. The J segment lost 5 bases and the V segment lost 3 bases, leaving 6 bases of the junction unmatched. Germline V gene data show CDR1 as KGHSH and CDR2 as LQKENI.

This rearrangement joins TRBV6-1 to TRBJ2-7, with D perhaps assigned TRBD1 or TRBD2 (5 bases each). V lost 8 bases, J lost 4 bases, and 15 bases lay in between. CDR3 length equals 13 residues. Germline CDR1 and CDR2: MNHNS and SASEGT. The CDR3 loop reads CASGWGKQYEQYF. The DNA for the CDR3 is TGTGCCAGCGGCTGGGGGAAACAATACGAGCAGTACTTC.

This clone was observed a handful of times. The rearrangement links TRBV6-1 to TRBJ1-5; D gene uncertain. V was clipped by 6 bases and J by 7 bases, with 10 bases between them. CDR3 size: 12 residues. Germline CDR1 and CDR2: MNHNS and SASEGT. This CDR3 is CASRNGGQPQHF. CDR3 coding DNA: TGTGCCAGCAGGAACGGTGGACAGCCCCAGCATTTT.

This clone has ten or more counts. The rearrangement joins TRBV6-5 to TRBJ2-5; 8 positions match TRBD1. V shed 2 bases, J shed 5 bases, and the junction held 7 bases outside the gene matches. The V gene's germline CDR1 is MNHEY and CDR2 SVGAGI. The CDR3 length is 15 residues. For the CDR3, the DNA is TGTGCCAGCAGTTACGACGGACAGGGCAGGGAGACCCAGTACTTC. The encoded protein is CASSYDGQGRETQYF.

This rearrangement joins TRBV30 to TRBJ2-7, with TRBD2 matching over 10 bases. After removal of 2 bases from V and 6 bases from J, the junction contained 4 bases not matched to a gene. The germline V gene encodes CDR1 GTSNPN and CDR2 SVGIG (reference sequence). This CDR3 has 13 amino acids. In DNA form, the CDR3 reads TGTGCCTGGAGTCCAAGCGGGAGGGGCGAGCAGTACTTC. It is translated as CAWSPSGRGEQYF.

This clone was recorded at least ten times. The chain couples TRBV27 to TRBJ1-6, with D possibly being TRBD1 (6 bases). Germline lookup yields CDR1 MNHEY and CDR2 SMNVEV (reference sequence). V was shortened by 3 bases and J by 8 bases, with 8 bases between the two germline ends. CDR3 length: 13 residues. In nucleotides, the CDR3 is TGTGCCAGCAGTTTTAACAGGGATTCACCCCTCCACTTT. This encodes CASSFNRDSPLHF.

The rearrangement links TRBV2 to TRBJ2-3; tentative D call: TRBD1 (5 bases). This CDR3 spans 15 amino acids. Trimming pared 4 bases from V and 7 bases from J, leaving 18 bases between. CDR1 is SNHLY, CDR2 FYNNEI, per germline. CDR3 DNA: TGTGCCAGCAGTGTCGCAACAGGAGTATGGAATACGCAGTATTTT. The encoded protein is CASSVATGVWNTQYF.

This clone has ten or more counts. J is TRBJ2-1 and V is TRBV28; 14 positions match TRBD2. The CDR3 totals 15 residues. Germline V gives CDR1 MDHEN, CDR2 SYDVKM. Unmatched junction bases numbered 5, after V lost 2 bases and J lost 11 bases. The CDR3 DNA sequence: TGTGCCAGCAGTTTACCCGGGACTAGCGGGAGAAAGCAGTTCTTC. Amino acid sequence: CASSLPGTSGRKQFF.

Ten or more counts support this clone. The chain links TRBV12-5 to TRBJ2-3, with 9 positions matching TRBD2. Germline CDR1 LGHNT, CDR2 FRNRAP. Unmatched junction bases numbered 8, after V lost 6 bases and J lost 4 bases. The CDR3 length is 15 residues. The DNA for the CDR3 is TGTGCTAGTGGCCGACCTGGGACTAGCTCAGATACGCAGTATTTT. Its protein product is CASGRPGTSSDTQYF. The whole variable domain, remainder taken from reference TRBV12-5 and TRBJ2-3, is DARVTQTPRHKVTEMGQEVTMRCQPILGHNTVFWYRQTMMQGLELLAYFRNRAPLDDSGMPKDRFSAEMPDATLATLKIQPSEPRDSAVYFCASGRPGTSSDTQYFGPGTRLTVL.

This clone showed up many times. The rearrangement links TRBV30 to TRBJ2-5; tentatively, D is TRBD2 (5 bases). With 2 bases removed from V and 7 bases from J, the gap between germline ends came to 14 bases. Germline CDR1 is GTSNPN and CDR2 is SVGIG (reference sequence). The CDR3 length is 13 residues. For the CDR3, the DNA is TGTGCCTGGAGTCAAAGCGGCTCGGGGACCCAGTACTTC. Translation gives CAWSQSGSGTQYF. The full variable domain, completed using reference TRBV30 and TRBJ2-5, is SQTIHQWPATLVQPVGSPLSLECTVEGTSNPNLYWYRQAAGRGLQLLFYSVGIGQISSEVPQNLSASRPQDRQFILSSKKLLLSDSGFYLCAWSQSGSGTQYFGPGTRLLVL.

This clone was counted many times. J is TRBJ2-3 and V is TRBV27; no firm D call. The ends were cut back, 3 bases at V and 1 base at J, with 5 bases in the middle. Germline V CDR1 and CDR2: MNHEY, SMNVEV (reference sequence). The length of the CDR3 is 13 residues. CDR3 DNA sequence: TGTGCCAGCAGTTTGCTGGGCACAGATACGCAGTATTTT. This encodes CASSLLGTDTQYF.

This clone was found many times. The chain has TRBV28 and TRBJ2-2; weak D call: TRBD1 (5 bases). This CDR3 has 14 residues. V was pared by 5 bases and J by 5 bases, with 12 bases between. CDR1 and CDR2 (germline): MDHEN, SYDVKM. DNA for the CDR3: TGTGCCAGCAGTCCTTCGACAGTTACCGGGGAGCTGTTTTTT. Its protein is CASSPSTVTGELFF.

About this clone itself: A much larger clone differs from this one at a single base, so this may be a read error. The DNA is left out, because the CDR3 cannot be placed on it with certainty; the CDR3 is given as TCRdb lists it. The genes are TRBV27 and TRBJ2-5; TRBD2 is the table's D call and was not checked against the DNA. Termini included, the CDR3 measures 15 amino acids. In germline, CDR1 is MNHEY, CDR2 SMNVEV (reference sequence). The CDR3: CASILGAGGRETQYF.

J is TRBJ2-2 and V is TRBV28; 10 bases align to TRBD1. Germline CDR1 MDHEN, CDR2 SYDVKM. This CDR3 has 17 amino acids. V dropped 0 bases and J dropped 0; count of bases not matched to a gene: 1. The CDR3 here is CASSLWGTGANTGELFF. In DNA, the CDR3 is TGTGCCAGCAGTTTATGGGGGACAGGGGCGAACACCGGGGAGCTGTTTTTT. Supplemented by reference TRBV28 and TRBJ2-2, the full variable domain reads DVKVTQSSRYLVKRTGEKVFLECVQDMDHENMFWYRQDPGLGLRLIYFSYDVKMKEKGDIPEGYSVSREKKERFSLILESASTNQTSMYLCASSLWGTGANTGELFFGEGSRLTVL.

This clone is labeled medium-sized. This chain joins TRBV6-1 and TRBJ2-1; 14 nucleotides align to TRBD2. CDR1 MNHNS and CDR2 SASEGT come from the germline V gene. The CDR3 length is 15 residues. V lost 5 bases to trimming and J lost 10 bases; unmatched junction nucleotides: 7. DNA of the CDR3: TGTGCCAGCAGTAAGGGACTAGCGGGAGTGGGGGAGCAGTTCTTC. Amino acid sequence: CASSKGLAGVGEQFF.

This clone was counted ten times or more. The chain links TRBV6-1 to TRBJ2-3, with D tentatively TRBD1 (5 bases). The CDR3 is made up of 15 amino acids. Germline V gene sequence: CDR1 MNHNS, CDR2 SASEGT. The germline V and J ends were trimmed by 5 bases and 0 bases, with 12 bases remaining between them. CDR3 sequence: CASSSTGPSTDTQYF. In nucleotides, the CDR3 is TGTGCCAGCAGTTCCACAGGACCTAGCACAGATACGCAGTATTTT.

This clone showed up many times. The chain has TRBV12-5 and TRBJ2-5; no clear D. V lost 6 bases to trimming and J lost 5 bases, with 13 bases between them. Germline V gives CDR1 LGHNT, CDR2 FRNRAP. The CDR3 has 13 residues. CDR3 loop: CASGHSMGETQYF. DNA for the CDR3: TGTGCTAGTGGCCATAGCATGGGGGAGACCCAGTACTTC.

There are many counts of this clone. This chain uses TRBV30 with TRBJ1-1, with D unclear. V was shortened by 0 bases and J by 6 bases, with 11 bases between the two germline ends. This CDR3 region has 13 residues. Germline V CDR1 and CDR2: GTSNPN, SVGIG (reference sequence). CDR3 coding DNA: TGTGCCTGGAGTGTATCCCGGGCGGCTGAAGCTTTCTTT. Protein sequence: CAWSVSRAAEAFF.

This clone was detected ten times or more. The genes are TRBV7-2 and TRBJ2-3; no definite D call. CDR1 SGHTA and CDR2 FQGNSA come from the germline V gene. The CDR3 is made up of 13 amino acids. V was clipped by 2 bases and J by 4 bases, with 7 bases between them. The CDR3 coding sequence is TGTGCCAGCAGCTTACCGGGTTCAGATACGCAGTATTTT. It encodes CASSLPGSDTQYF.

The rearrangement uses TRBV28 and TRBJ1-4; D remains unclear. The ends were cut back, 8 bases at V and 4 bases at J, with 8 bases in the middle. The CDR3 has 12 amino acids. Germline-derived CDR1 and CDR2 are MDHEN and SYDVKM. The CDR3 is CASVGFNEKLFF. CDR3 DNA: TGTGCCAGCGTGGGTTTTAATGAAAAACTGTTTTTT.